Each of the 10 T cell receptor beta chains below was sequenced from the same sample in a study of beta chain features in type 1 diabetes (dated 2018 in TCRdb). The method was the immunoSEQ multiplex PCR assay. All of the isolated RNA was reverse transcribed with the High Capacity cDNA Reverse Transcription Kit, so expressed TCRB transcripts were sequenced. Entries here come from immuneACCESS through TCRdb and include only in-frame sequences with V and J called. Some clones fail to appear in such tables; in the studies checked, an unresolved V gene covers under half of the shortfall, and the cause of the remainder is unknown. In this sample the table shows around 250,000 clones, about 26% of which occur a single time. More than 3% of the sample rests with the top ten. The sequenced material came from central memory CD4+ T cells from blood. Receptors originate from a young man in good health.

This clone was detected a few times. The V and J genes are TRBV7-2 and TRBJ2-7, with D hard to call. V was pared by 1 base and J by 2 bases, with 9 bases between. Germline values: CDR1 SGHTA, CDR2 FQGNSA. The CDR3 consists of 14 residues. The DNA for the CDR3 is TGTGCCAGCAGCTTAGGTACCAACACCTACGAGCAGTACTTC. As protein: CASSLGTNTYEQYF.

This clone was seen more than once but under ten times. The V gene is TRBV5-4, the J gene TRBJ2-5; TRBD1 agrees at 8 bases. This CDR3 spans 16 amino acids. The J segment lost 4 bases and the V segment lost 3 bases, leaving 11 bases of the junction unmatched. Germline CDR1 and CDR2: SGHNT and YYREEE (reference sequence). The CDR3 sequence: CASSSSGGAGGETQYF. The CDR3 DNA sequence: TGTGCCAGCAGCTCCTCAGGGGGCGCCGGAGGAGAGACCCAGTACTTC.

The chain couples TRBV13 to TRBJ2-5; a weak D match, TRBD2 (5 bases). CDR1 is PRHDT and CDR2 is FYEKMQ in the germline V gene (reference sequence). V was clipped by 4 bases and J by 6 bases, with 18 bases between them. This CDR3 has 15 amino acids. The CDR3, as DNA: TGTGCCAGCAGCTCCGGGGTTTACACTATGAAGACCCAGTACTTC. Translated: CASSSGVYTMKTQYF.

This clone occurred many times. The chain joins TRBV7-9 to TRBJ2-6, with D maybe TRBD2 (5 bases). The CDR3 has 14 amino acids. V was pared by 11 bases and J by 0 bases, with 11 bases between. Germline assignment: CDR1 SEHNR and CDR2 FQNEAQ (reference sequence). The chain's CDR3 is CAGLQNSGANVLTF. CDR3 coding DNA: TGTGCCGGACTCCAGAACTCTGGGGCCAACGTCCTGACTTTC.

The table lists this clone with many counts. This sequence joins TRBV5-6 and TRBJ2-7, with 7 bases identical to TRBD2. Germline V gene sequence: CDR1 SGHDT, CDR2 YYEEEE. CDR3 length: 14 residues. J gave up 3 bases and V 3 bases, and 6 bases lay outside the gene matches. CDR3 coding DNA: TGTGCCAGCAGCTCCAGAAGCGGGAACTACGAGCAGTACTTC. Translating gives CASSSRSGNYEQYF.

In this sample, this clone turned up a few times. Other DNA sequences in this specimen translate into the identical CDR3. This chain joins TRBV29-1 and TRBJ1-1; the D is unclear. Trimming shortened V by 7 bases and J by 0 bases, and 3 bases separated the two germline ends. Germline loops: CDR1 SQVTM, CDR2 ANQGSEA. This CDR3 is built from 10 residues. The CDR3 here is CSALNTEAFF. The CDR3 DNA follows: TGCAGCGCTCTGAACACTGAAGCTTTCTTT. Full variable domain (outside the CDR3, taken from reference TRBV29-1 and TRBJ1-1): SAVISQKPSRDICQRGTSLTIQCQVDSQVTMMFWYRQQPGQSLTLIATANQGSEATYESGFVIDKFPISRPNLTFSTLTVSNMSPEDSSIYLCSALNTEAFFGQGTRLTVV.

The chain's CDR3 is CASSYLTSGETQYF. The CDR3 region has the DNA TGTGCCAGCAGTTACCTGACTAGCGGAGAGACCCAGTACTTC. This chain connects TRBV6-6 to TRBJ2-5; TRBD2 matches at 9 bases. Looked up from germline, CDR1 is MNHNY and CDR2 is SVGAGI (reference sequence). Trimming took 2 bases from V and 4 from J; bases not matched to a gene: 2. The CDR3 contains 14 residues.

V is TRBV14 and J is TRBJ2-7; D gene ambiguous. The length of the CDR3 is 12 residues. The V gene lost 0 bases and the J gene lost 12 bases, with 12 bases spanning the gap. Germline loops: CDR1 SGHDN, CDR2 FVKESK. The CDR3 loop is CASSQEDLLVYF. CDR3 DNA: TGTGCCAGCAGCCAAGAGGACCTCCTCGTGTACTTC. The full variable domain, its missing parts supplied by reference TRBV14 and TRBJ2-7, is EAGVTQFPSHSVIEKGQTVTLRCDPISGHDNLYWYRRVMGKEIKFLLHFVKESKQDESGMPNNRFLAERTGGTYSTLKVQPAELEDSGVYFCASSQEDLLVYFGPGTRLTVT.

A few counts support this clone. The chain uses TRBV2 and TRBJ2-3; the D gene is possibly TRBD2 (5 bases). Trimming left V 4 bases short and J 0 bases short, with 11 bases between. This CDR3 spans 15 amino acids. Germline loops: CDR1 SNHLY, CDR2 FYNNEI. The CDR3 loop reads CASSGQGLSTDTQYF. The DNA for the CDR3 is TGTGCCAGCAGTGGACAAGGACTCAGCACAGATACGCAGTATTTT.

This clone was seen only a few times. The rearrangement joins TRBV5-8 to TRBJ2-1; tentatively, D is TRBD1 or TRBD2 (5 bases each). Trimming left V 0 bases short and J 6 bases short, with 13 bases between. This CDR3 region has 15 residues. The germline gives CDR1 SGHTS, CDR2 YDEGEE. The CDR3: CASSLDGNQGNEQFF. The CDR3 DNA sequence: TGTGCCAGCAGCTTGGACGGGAACCAGGGCAATGAGCAGTTCTTC.